The 15 T cell receptor beta chains below were found in one sample sequenced in a study of T cells in Graves' hyperthyroidism and ophthalmopathy. RNA transcripts were the template for amplifying TCR beta CDR3 regions. First-round RT-PCR targeting the TCR CDR3 was performed with the HTBI primer set. TCRdb fed the multiplex PCR reads into MiXCR, producing one record per CDR3 protein. Here the sample spans approximately 260,000 distinct CDR3 sequences, roughly 15% being singletons. Sequencing was done on a sample of blood. The source of these receptors is a woman aged 45 to 65 with Graves' hyperthyroidism that later progressed to Graves' ophthalmopathy.

This clonotype was counted at least ten times. The chain joins TRBV28 to TRBJ2-7; unclear D gene. The CDR3 runs 16 residues. CDR1 is MDHEN, CDR2 SYDVKM, per germline. Between the trimmed V and J ends, which lost 2 bases and 0 bases, there was a span of 14 bases. CDR3 amino acids: CASSLNVGGYSYEQYF. DNA for the CDR3: TGTGCCAGCAGTTTAAATGTGGGCGGATACTCCTACGAGCAGTACTTC.

Concerning this clonotype itself: A much bigger clone sits one base away, suggesting this may be a read error. The chain uses TRBV27 and TRBJ2-2; D remains ambiguous. Germline V lookup: CDR1 MNHEY, CDR2 SMNVEV (reference sequence). The CDR3 totals 13 residues. The CDR3 nucleotides read TGTGACAGCAGTTCTCAGCGCACCGGGGAGCTGTTTTTT. Translated, it gives CDSSSQRTGELFF.

This clonotype has only a few counts. V and J are TRBV9 and TRBJ2-1, with 8 bases lining up with TRBD2. This CDR3 has 13 amino acids. V gave up 7 bases and J gave up 6 bases; unmatched junction bases: 6. Germline V gene data show CDR1 as SGDLS and CDR2 as YYNGEE. Here the CDR3 reads CASESGSGNEQFF. For the CDR3, the DNA is TGTGCCAGCGAAAGCGGGAGTGGCAATGAGCAGTTCTTC.

A few counts support this clonotype. V gene TRBV7-3 combines with J gene TRBJ2-1; 8 nucleotides agree with TRBD2. The CDR3 sequence is 16 residues long. CDR1 is SGHTA, CDR2 FQGTGA, per germline. V trimming: 2 bases; J trimming: 5 bases; junction bases outside the gene matches: 8. The CDR3 spells CASSLEIAGLDNEQFF. In DNA, the CDR3 is TGTGCCAGCAGCTTAGAAATAGCGGGATTGGACAATGAGCAGTTCTTC. Full variable domain (outside the CDR3, taken from reference TRBV7-3 and TRBJ2-1): GAGVSQTPSNKVTEKGKYVELRCDPISGHTALYWYRQSLGQGPEFLIYFQGTGAADDSGLPNDRFFAVRPEGSVSTLKIQRTERGDSAVYLCASSLEIAGLDNEQFFGPGTRLTVL.

This clonotype was counted ten times or more. V gene TRBV20-1 combines with J gene TRBJ1-1; possibly TRBD1 for D (5 bases). CDR3 length equals 13 residues. V lost 6 bases and J lost 5, with 16 bases in between. CDR1 DFQATT and CDR2 SNEGSKA come from the germline V gene (reference sequence). CDR3 DNA sequence: TGCAGTGCCGCATTGGGGGGGGGGACTGAAGCTTTCTTT. Translating it yields CSAALGGGTEAFF.

This clonotype was counted between two and nine times. J is TRBJ2-3 and V is TRBV7-2; 10 bases agree with TRBD2. The germline V gene encodes CDR1 SGHTA and CDR2 FQGNSA. CDR3 length: 16 amino acids. V dropped 2 bases and J dropped 3; count of bases not matched to a gene: 5. CDR3 nucleotide sequence: TGTGCCAGCAGCTTATGGTCACTAGCGGGAACAGATACGCAGTATTTT. Protein: CASSLWSLAGTDTQYF.

This clonotype was observed many times. The rearrangement joins TRBV5-8 to TRBJ1-1, with 10 bases lining up with TRBD1. The V gene end was trimmed by 8 bases and the J gene end by 0 bases; junction bases not matched to a gene: 7. The germline gives CDR1 SGHTS, CDR2 YDEGEE. The CDR3 is 15 amino acids. CDR3 sequence: CASGTGAPLNTEAFF. The CDR3 DNA reads TGTGCCAGTGGGACAGGGGCCCCCTTGAACACTGAAGCTTTCTTT.

The chain uses TRBV6-1 and TRBJ2-3; the D gene is possibly TRBD2 (6 bases). Germline loops: CDR1 MNHNS, CDR2 SASEGT. The length of the CDR3 is 15 residues. V gave up 6 bases and J gave up 2 bases, with 15 bases separating them. CDR3 DNA sequence: TGTGCCAGCAGCCGCGGGACTTCCCTCACAGATACGCAGTATTTT. It translates to CASSRGTSLTDTQYF.

This clonotype was observed at least ten times. J is TRBJ2-7 and V is TRBV7-9, with D possibly being TRBD1 (5 bases). Trimming left V 1 base short and J 3 bases short, with 10 bases between. Germline V CDR1 and CDR2: SEHNR, FQNEAQ (reference sequence). CDR3 size: 14 residues. CDR3: CASSLGYRSYEQYF. CDR3 bases: TGTGCCAGCAGCTTAGGGTACAGGAGCTACGAGCAGTACTTC.

This clonotype was seen only a few times. This chain uses TRBV9 with TRBJ2-2; D remains ambiguous. The CDR3 covers 14 residues. V was trimmed by 0 bases and J by 4 bases, leaving 7 bases between them. CDR1 is SGDLS and CDR2 is YYNGEE in the germline V gene. CDR3 sequence reads: CASSVATGTGELFF. The CDR3 bases are TGTGCCAGCAGCGTAGCTACCGGCACCGGGGAGCTGTTTTTT.

This clonotype appeared many times. This chain links TRBV5-1 with TRBJ2-3; D is uncertain. This CDR3 region has 13 residues. V lost 4 bases and J 0 bases, leaving 6 bases between the germline ends. Germline loops: CDR1 SGHRS, CDR2 YFSETQ. The CDR3 DNA follows: TGCGCCAGCAGCCCATGGAGCACAGATACGCAGTATTTT. It is translated as CASSPWSTDTQYF.

This clonotype was counted at least ten times. The chain combines TRBV27 with TRBJ2-1, with no clear D. Per germline, CDR1 MNHEY and CDR2 SMNVEV (reference sequence). This CDR3 is built from 16 residues. Trimming cost V 3 bases and J 4 bases, with 16 bases left between them. The CDR3 bases are TGTGCCAGCAGTTTCTCCCTCTTCAGCCCGTACAATGAGCAGTTCTTC. This encodes CASSFSLFSPYNEQFF.

The J gene is TRBJ1-2, the V gene TRBV6-2 or TRBV6-3; 7 nucleotides agree with TRBD1. In germline, CDR1 is MNHEY, CDR2 SVGEGT. Germline trimming cut 6 bases from V and 7 bases from J; bases unmatched to any gene: 8. CDR3 size: 13 residues. CDR3: CASSLDAGGGYTF. The CDR3 region has the DNA TGTGCCAGCAGCTTAGATGCAGGGGGTGGCTACACCTTC.

Of note for this clonotype: The junction departs from germline at one end; a sequencing error may be responsible. V gene TRBV27 combines with J gene TRBJ1-4, with 7 bases identical to TRBD1. Germline loops: CDR1 MNHEY, CDR2 SMNVEV (reference sequence). This CDR3 has 12 residues. CDR3 DNA: TGTGCCAGCGGGGGACAGAATGAAAAACTGGTTTTT. Protein product: CASGGQNEKLVF.

This clonotype was recorded at least ten times. CDR3 DNA sequence: TGTGCCAGCAGCTTAGTCCCTAGCGGACTCTACGAGCAGTACTTC. Amino acids: CASSLVPSGLYEQYF. This chain links TRBV11-2 with TRBJ2-7; 7 positions match TRBD2. With V trimmed by 1 base and J by 3 bases, 6 bases remained unmatched. This CDR3 is built from 15 residues. Germline CDR1 and CDR2: SGHAT and FQNNGV. The full variable domain, completed using reference TRBV11-2 and TRBJ2-7, is EAGVAQSPRYKIIEKRQSVAFWCNPISGHATLYWYQQILGQGPKLLIQFQNNGVVDDSQLPKDRFSAERLKGVDSTLKIQPAKLEDSAVYLCASSLVPSGLYEQYFGPGTRLTVT.